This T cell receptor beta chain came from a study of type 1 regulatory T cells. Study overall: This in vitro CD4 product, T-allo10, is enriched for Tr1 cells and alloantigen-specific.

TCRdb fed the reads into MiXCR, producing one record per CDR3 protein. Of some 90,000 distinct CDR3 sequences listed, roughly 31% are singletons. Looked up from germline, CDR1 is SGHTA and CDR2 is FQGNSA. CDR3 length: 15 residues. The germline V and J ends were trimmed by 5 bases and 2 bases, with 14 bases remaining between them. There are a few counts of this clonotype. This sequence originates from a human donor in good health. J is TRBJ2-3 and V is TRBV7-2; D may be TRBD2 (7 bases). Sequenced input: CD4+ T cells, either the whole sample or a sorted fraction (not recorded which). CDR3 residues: CASSKRDTFTDTQYF. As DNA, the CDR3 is TGTGCCAGCAGCAAGCGGGACACCTTCACAGATACGCAGTATTTT.